Included here is one T cell receptor beta chain sequence, with context. Its antigen remains unknown. This CDR3 has 15 amino acids. Trimming cost V 3 bases and J 6 bases; bases outside gene matches: 4. Germline lookup yields CDR1 SNHLY and CDR2 FYNNEI. The data were obtained in a study of cytomegalovirus exposure and HLA in healthy donors. Study observations and caveats: Subsequent analysis found a tendency for first-cohort TCR clusters to co-occur within the 120 validation repertoires.

Repertoires were generated with immunoSEQ multiplex PCR, while TCRdb's copy carries only in-frame clones and drops some. The table includes 150,000 to 200,000 clones, around 81% detected once. The rearrangement links TRBV2 to TRBJ2-1; 11 nucleotides align to TRBD2. This TCR derives from a woman aged 18 to 35 in good health and CMV-seropositive. The material sequenced was PBMCs. In DNA, the CDR3 is TGTGCCAGCAGTGACCTAGCGGGGGGCCGCAATGAGCAGTTCTTC. It codes for CASSDLAGGRNEQFF. Combining the CDR3 with reference TRBV2 and TRBJ2-1 gives the whole variable domain EPEVTQTPSHQVTQMGQEVILRCVPISNHLYFYWYRQILGQKVEFLVSFYNNEISEKSEIFDDQFSVERPDGSNFTLKIRSTKLEDSAMYFCASSDLAGGRNEQFFGPGTRLTVL.